Listed below are T cell receptor beta chains from one sample, sequenced in a study of CD8 T cells in ankylosing spondylitis. One entry per CDR3 protein, called by TCRdb with MiXCR from the 5' RACE reads. The repertoire holds fewer than 250,000 distinct CDR3 sequences, with roughly a tenth as singletons. The sequenced sample consisted of blood, either unsorted or a sorted T cell fraction (not recorded which). The receptors derive from a male donor with ankylosing spondylitis or in good health (not recorded which). Both conserved end residues are part of each CDR3. The D gene is left open where the match is weak. Clone size, where shown, is once, few, many, or a class for clones that have expanded.

cdr3_length: 12; j_call: TRBJ1-6; v_call: TRBV10-1; d_call: NA; clone_size: many; cdr3_aa: CASSAYNSPLHF; cdr3_nt: TGCGCCAGCAGTGCTTATAATTCACCCCTCCACTTT
cdr3_length: 16; j_call: TRBJ2-3; v_call: TRBV7-9; d_call: NA; clone_size: NA; cdr3_aa: CASSPTRGLSTDTQYF; cdr3_nt: TGTGCCAGCAGTCCCACGCGAGGGCTAAGCACAGATACGCAGTATTTT
cdr3_length: 17; j_call: TRBJ2-3; v_call: TRBV5-1; d_call: TRBD2; clone_size: many; cdr3_aa: CASSLGTSGGPTDTQYF; cdr3_nt: TGCGCCAGCAGCTTAGGGACTAGCGGGGGGCCGACAGATACGCAGTATTTT
cdr3_length: 13; j_call: TRBJ2-7; v_call: TRBV12-3/TRBV12-4; d_call: NA; clone_size: many; cdr3_aa: CASTRDTGYEQYF; cdr3_nt: TGTGCCAGCACCCGGGACACGGGCTACGAGCAGTACTTC
cdr3_length: 14; j_call: TRBJ2-3; v_call: TRBV7-2; d_call: TRBD1; clone_size: many; cdr3_aa: CASSSPRGLDTQYF; cdr3_nt: TGTGCCAGCAGCTCCCCGAGGGGGCTAGATACGCAGTATTTT
cdr3_length: 14; j_call: TRBJ2-5; v_call: TRBV30; d_call: TRBD2; clone_size: few; cdr3_aa: CAWSGGLAVETQYF; cdr3_nt: TGTGCCTGGAGTGGAGGACTAGCCGTGGAGACCCAGTACTTC
cdr3_length: 16; j_call: TRBJ2-1; v_call: TRBV19; d_call: TRBD2; clone_size: NA; cdr3_aa: CASSHSTSGRYNEQFF; cdr3_nt: TGTGCCAGTAGTCACTCGACTAGCGGGAGATATAATGAGCAGTTCTTC
cdr3_length: 11; j_call: TRBJ1-2; v_call: TRBV12-3/TRBV12-4; d_call: NA; clone_size: many; cdr3_aa: CASSFGGGYTF; cdr3_nt: TGTGCCAGCAGTTTCGGGGGCGGCTACACCTTC
cdr3_length: 16; j_call: TRBJ1-2; v_call: TRBV11-2; d_call: NA; clone_size: many; cdr3_aa: CASSTPPSRAGYGYTF; cdr3_nt: TGTGCCAGCAGCACCCCCCCGAGCAGGGCCGGGTATGGCTACACCTTC
cdr3_length: 18; j_call: TRBJ2-2; v_call: TRBV6-2/TRBV6-3; d_call: TRBD2; clone_size: many; cdr3_aa: CASTKGRPGLANTGELFF; cdr3_nt: TGTGCCAGCACCAAGGGCCGCCCGGGACTAGCGAACACCGGGGAGCTGTTTTTT
cdr3_length: 12; j_call: TRBJ2-1; v_call: TRBV5-1; d_call: TRBD2; clone_size: many; cdr3_aa: CASSLVAGEQFF; cdr3_nt: TGCGCCAGCAGCCTAGTAGCGGGTGAGCAGTTCTTC
cdr3_length: 13; j_call: TRBJ1-4; v_call: TRBV13; d_call: NA; clone_size: many; cdr3_aa: CASSLNPGEKLFF; cdr3_nt: TGTGCCAGCAGCTTGAACCCGGGGGAAAAACTGTTTTTT
cdr3_length: 13; j_call: TRBJ2-5; v_call: TRBV29-1; d_call: NA; clone_size: many; cdr3_aa: CSVEVGLHGTQYF; cdr3_nt: TGCAGCGTTGAAGTGGGCCTCCACGGGACCCAGTACTTC
cdr3_length: 14; j_call: TRBJ2-1; v_call: TRBV7-2; d_call: NA; clone_size: many; cdr3_aa: CASSLVAGRNEQFF; cdr3_nt: TGTGCCAGCAGCTTAGTCGCGGGGCGCAATGAGCAGTTCTTC
cdr3_length: 16; j_call: TRBJ2-1; v_call: TRBV19; d_call: NA; clone_size: many; cdr3_aa: CASSIGGTPSLREQFF; cdr3_nt: TGTGCCAGTAGTATAGGCGGGACCCCTTCCTTACGCGAGCAGTTCTTC
cdr3_length: 15; j_call: TRBJ1-2; v_call: TRBV7-2; d_call: TRBD1; clone_size: many; cdr3_aa: CASSTDLTGGNGYTF; cdr3_nt: TGTGCCAGCAGCACAGACCTGACAGGGGGCAATGGCTACACCTTC
cdr3_length: 19; j_call: TRBJ1-6; v_call: TRBV28; d_call: NA; clone_size: many; cdr3_aa: CASSKTTRDASSYNSPLHF; cdr3_nt: TGTGCCAGCAGCAAAACCACACGGGACGCCAGCTCCTATAATTCACCCCTCCACTTT
cdr3_length: 15; j_call: TRBJ2-5; v_call: TRBV20-1; d_call: TRBD2; clone_size: many; cdr3_aa: CSARDRSGDSETQYF; cdr3_nt: TGCAGTGCTAGAGATAGGAGCGGGGATTCAGAGACCCAGTACTTC
cdr3_length: 16; j_call: TRBJ2-3; v_call: TRBV7-9; d_call: NA; clone_size: NA; cdr3_aa: CASSSPPRTSTDTQYF; cdr3_nt: TGTGCCAGCAGCTCGCCACCCCGCACTAGCACAGATACGCAGTATTTT
cdr3_length: 13; j_call: TRBJ2-7; v_call: TRBV12-3/TRBV12-4; d_call: NA; clone_size: many; cdr3_aa: CASRDSSLYEQYF; cdr3_nt: TGTGCCAGCAGGGACAGCTCTCTTTACGAGCAGTACTTC
cdr3_length: 13; j_call: TRBJ1-2; v_call: TRBV5-5; d_call: NA; clone_size: few; cdr3_aa: CASSADGQGGYTF; cdr3_nt: TGTGCCAGCAGCGCTGACGGACAAGGAGGCTACACCTTC
cdr3_length: 16; j_call: TRBJ1-1; v_call: TRBV5-1; d_call: NA; clone_size: many; cdr3_aa: CASSLMAGRENTEAFF; cdr3_nt: TGCGCCAGCAGCCTCATGGCGGGACGGGAGAACACTGAAGCTTTCTTT
cdr3_length: 15; j_call: TRBJ2-3; v_call: TRBV5-6; d_call: NA; clone_size: NA; cdr3_aa: CASSLATGGGDTQYF; cdr3_nt: TGTGCCAGCAGCTTGGCGACAGGTGGGGGAGATACGCAGTATTTT
cdr3_length: 13; j_call: TRBJ2-1; v_call: TRBV7-9; d_call: NA; clone_size: NA; cdr3_aa: CASSLGGEQEQFF; cdr3_nt: TGTGCCAGCAGCTTAGGGGGGGAACAGGAGCAGTTCTTC
cdr3_length: 15; j_call: TRBJ2-3; v_call: TRBV2; d_call: TRBD1; clone_size: NA; cdr3_aa: CASSEGQGASDTQYF; cdr3_nt: TGTGCCAGCAGCGAAGGACAGGGGGCCTCAGATACGCAGTATTTT
cdr3_length: 14; j_call: TRBJ1-1; v_call: TRBV4-1; d_call: NA; clone_size: many; cdr3_aa: CASSLTQGTTEAFF; cdr3_nt: TGCGCCAGCAGCCTAACACAGGGAACCACTGAAGCTTTCTTT
cdr3_length: 13; j_call: TRBJ2-7; v_call: TRBV12-3/TRBV12-4; d_call: TRBD2; clone_size: many; cdr3_aa: CASSFGRVYEQYF; cdr3_nt: TGTGCCAGCAGTTTTGGGAGGGTGTACGAGCAGTACTTC
cdr3_length: 14; j_call: TRBJ2-1; v_call: TRBV7-6; d_call: NA; clone_size: few; cdr3_aa: CASSLVSGDNEQFF; cdr3_nt: TGTGCCAGCAGCTTAGTCAGTGGGGACAATGAGCAGTTCTTC
cdr3_length: 13; j_call: TRBJ1-2; v_call: TRBV29-1; d_call: NA; clone_size: many; cdr3_aa: CSVNTGTNYGYTF; cdr3_nt: TGCAGCGTTAATACAGGGACTAACTATGGCTACACCTTC
cdr3_length: 17; j_call: TRBJ2-1; v_call: TRBV12-3/TRBV12-4; d_call: TRBD2; clone_size: many; cdr3_aa: CASRKGLLAAGYNEQFF; cdr3_nt: TGTGCCAGCAGAAAAGGGCTACTAGCGGCAGGATACAATGAGCAGTTCTTC
cdr3_length: 16; j_call: TRBJ1-6; v_call: TRBV5-1; d_call: NA; clone_size: NA; cdr3_aa: CASAPGGSSYNSPLHF; cdr3_nt: TGCGCCAGCGCACCCGGGGGGAGCTCCTATAATTCACCCCTCCACTTT
cdr3_length: 14; j_call: TRBJ2-1; v_call: TRBV27; d_call: TRBD2; clone_size: many; cdr3_aa: CASRSAGGPGEQFF; cdr3_nt: TGTGCCAGCAGATCAGCGGGGGGGCCCGGTGAGCAGTTCTTC
cdr3_length: 12; j_call: TRBJ1-2; v_call: TRBV7-2; d_call: NA; clone_size: NA; cdr3_aa: CASSPQGYGYTF; cdr3_nt: TGTGCCAGCAGCCCTCAAGGCTATGGCTACACCTTC
cdr3_length: 14; j_call: TRBJ2-7; v_call: TRBV5-1; d_call: TRBD1; clone_size: many; cdr3_aa: CASSETGGRYEQYF; cdr3_nt: TGCGCCAGCAGCGAGACAGGGGGCAGATACGAGCAGTACTTC
cdr3_length: 13; j_call: TRBJ2-5; v_call: TRBV20-1; d_call: TRBD1; clone_size: many; cdr3_aa: CSARGQGAETQYF; cdr3_nt: TGCAGTGCTAGGGGACAGGGGGCGGAGACCCAGTACTTC
cdr3_length: 21; j_call: TRBJ2-2; v_call: TRBV12-3/TRBV12-4; d_call: TRBD2; clone_size: many; cdr3_aa: CASSLGIQFSGRAEWSGELFF; cdr3_nt: TGTGCCAGCAGTTTAGGCATCCAATTTAGCGGGAGGGCCGAGTGGTCCGGGGAGCTGTTTTTT
cdr3_length: 15; j_call: TRBJ2-7; v_call: TRBV3-1; d_call: TRBD1; clone_size: many; cdr3_aa: CASSPLGQGAYEQYF; cdr3_nt: TGTGCCAGCAGCCCCCTAGGACAGGGGGCTTACGAGCAGTACTTC
cdr3_length: 12; j_call: TRBJ1-1; v_call: TRBV10-2; d_call: NA; clone_size: many; cdr3_aa: CASSESSGEAFF; cdr3_nt: TGCGCCAGCAGTGAGTCAAGTGGTGAAGCTTTCTTT
cdr3_length: 14; j_call: TRBJ2-3; v_call: TRBV11-2; d_call: NA; clone_size: few; cdr3_aa: CASSKPPRGDTQYF; cdr3_nt: TGTGCCAGCAGCAAGCCACCCAGGGGAGATACGCAGTATTTT
cdr3_length: 16; j_call: TRBJ2-2; v_call: TRBV30; d_call: NA; clone_size: few; cdr3_aa: CAWSPRWGGSTGELFF; cdr3_nt: TGTGCCTGGAGTCCCCGTTGGGGGGGCAGTACCGGGGAGCTGTTTTTT
cdr3_length: 12; j_call: TRBJ2-1; v_call: TRBV7-2; d_call: NA; clone_size: NA; cdr3_aa: CASSLVPHEQFF; cdr3_nt: TGTGCCAGCAGCTTAGTCCCCCATGAGCAGTTCTTC
cdr3_length: 15; j_call: TRBJ1-2; v_call: TRBV5-1; d_call: NA; clone_size: many; cdr3_aa: CASSYDSSENYGYTF; cdr3_nt: TGCGCCAGCAGCTATGACAGCTCCGAGAACTATGGCTACACCTTC
cdr3_length: 14; j_call: TRBJ1-3; v_call: TRBV25-1; d_call: NA; clone_size: many; cdr3_aa: CASSETGGGNTIYF; cdr3_nt: TGTGCCAGCAGTGAGACCGGAGGTGGAAACACCATATATTTT
cdr3_length: 15; j_call: TRBJ2-7; v_call: TRBV12-3/TRBV12-4; d_call: TRBD2; clone_size: many; cdr3_aa: CASSSPSGRGNEQYF; cdr3_nt: TGTGCCAGCAGTTCCCCTAGCGGGAGGGGGAACGAGCAGTACTTC
cdr3_length: 15; j_call: TRBJ2-6; v_call: TRBV7-9; d_call: NA; clone_size: many; cdr3_aa: CASSLVFSGANVLTF; cdr3_nt: TGTGCCAGCAGCTTAGTGTTCTCTGGGGCCAACGTCCTGACTTTC